This TCR beta chain was obtained from a study of a mutant IDH1 vaccine in newly diagnosed glioma. Study-level information: Treated patients had a mean age of about 40 years and a sex split that was approximately 62% male and roughly 40% female. Patients got radiotherapy, temozolomide, or both beforehand, and most got both. Notes on the study in general: Vaccine-induced immune responses were detected in over 90% of patients.

Time point specified: baseline, week 1 (first vaccination visit). Treatment: pre-vaccination baseline after standard-of-care therapy. Repertoires were generated with immunoSEQ multiplex PCR, while TCRdb's copy carries only in-frame clones and drops some. Found here are about 68,000 clones, approximately 85% of them singletons; the top ten hold around 8.2%. This CDR3 is 13 amino acids long. With 0 bases removed from V and 1 base from J, the gap between germline ends came to 4 bases. Per the germline V gene, CDR1 is GTSNPN and CDR2 is SVGIG (reference sequence). Note on this clone: Its target is unknown.

This specimen was PBMCs, taken from a glioma patient treated with radiotherapy, temozolomide or both. The rearrangement uses TRBV30 and TRBJ1-5, with D unresolved. This TCR was recovered from a man over 45 with glioma. The CDR3 nucleotides are TGTGCCTGGAGTGTAGAAAGCAATCAGCCCCAGCATTTT. The encoded protein is CAWSVESNQPQHF.